Presented here are 14 T cell receptor beta chains from one specimen sequenced in a study of T cell responses to AZD1222 COVID-19 vaccine. Using immunoSEQ multiplex PCR, the repertoire was profiled, and TCRdb retains in-frame clones only, with some absent. The sample gives around 58,000 clones, around 84% of which show up once; roughly 10% is in the top ten. Sequences were derived from peripheral blood, sampled on day 0 of AZD1222 vaccination. The receptors were sampled from an adult in good health.

The chain joins TRBV4-2 to TRBJ2-5, with 10 bases matching TRBD2. The V and J ends lost 0 bases and 7 bases, in that order; junction bases with no gene match: 17. CDR3 length: 19 amino acids. Germline V gives CDR1 LGHNA, CDR2 YNFKEQ. The CDR3 coding sequence is TGTGCCAGCAGCCAAGATAGGGGCGGACTAGCGGCAGACTTAGTGACCCAGTACTTC. Translated: CASSQDRGGLAADLVTQYF.

The chain carries TRBV3-1 (or the pseudogene TRBV3-2) and TRBJ1-2; tentatively, D is TRBD1 (6 bases). The CDR3 consists of 16 residues. Germline CDR1 LGHDT, CDR2 YNNKEL (reference sequence). V was pared by 2 bases and J by 8 bases, with 21 bases between. CDR3 coding DNA: TGTGCCAGCAGCCAACGGTTCGCGGGGGCGGGTTTGGGCTACACCTTC. Its translation is CASSQRFAGAGLGYTF.

This chain links TRBV7-2 with TRBJ2-7, with TRBD2 matching over 12 bases. Germline V gene data show CDR1 as SGHTA and CDR2 as FQGNSA. V shed 3 bases, J shed 3 bases, and the junction held 0 bases outside the gene matches. The CDR3 runs 14 residues. This chain's CDR3 is CASSLTSGSYEQYF. The CDR3 DNA follows: TGTGCCAGCAGCTTGACTAGCGGGAGCTACGAGCAGTACTTC.

The DNA for the CDR3 is TGTGCCAGCAGCCCGGGATTCATGAACACTGAAGCTTTCTTT. This codes for CASSPGFMNTEAFF. The J gene is TRBJ1-1, the V gene TRBV7-3; D unclear. Germline V lookup: CDR1 SGHTA, CDR2 FQGTGA. This CDR3 spans 14 amino acids. With 5 bases removed from V and 0 bases from J, the gap between germline ends came to 10 bases.

V gene TRBV7-2 combines with J gene TRBJ2-7; the D is unclear. This CDR3 contains 14 residues. CDR1 is SGHTA and CDR2 is FQGNSA in the germline V gene. Trimming pared 5 bases from V and 6 bases from J, leaving 17 bases between. The CDR3 DNA reads as TGTGCCAGCAGCCACACGGCCCGTTCGGGCGAGCAGTACTTC. It is translated as CASSHTARSGEQYF.

J is TRBJ1-2 and V is TRBV28, with D perhaps matching TRBD1 (6 bases). The CDR3 is 12 residues long. Germline lookup yields CDR1 MDHEN and CDR2 SYDVKM. V lost 1 base to trimming and J lost 9 bases, with 9 bases between them. CDR3 protein: CASSLSRGRYTF. For the CDR3, the DNA is TGTGCCAGCAGTTTATCACGGGGGCGCTACACCTTC.

The V gene is TRBV27, the J gene TRBJ2-6; perhaps D is TRBD1 or TRBD2 (5 bases each). CDR3 length: 16 amino acids. The V end was cut by 4 bases, the J end by 2 bases, with 12 bases between. In germline, CDR1 is MNHEY, CDR2 SMNVEV (reference sequence). The CDR3 DNA reads TGTGCCAGCAGTTACGAGGGGCTGGCTGGGGCCAACGTCCTGACTTTC. This gives the protein CASSYEGLAGANVLTF.

The J gene is TRBJ1-6, the V gene TRBV5-5; no firm D call. With 0 bases removed from V and 8 bases from J, the gap between germline ends came to 6 bases. The CDR3 is 13 amino acids. Germline V CDR1 and CDR2: SGHKS, YYEKEE (reference sequence). The CDR3 region is CASSLVEYSPLHF. Here the CDR3 DNA reads TGTGCCAGCAGCTTGGTTGAGTATTCACCCCTCCACTTT.

This clone was seen just once. The rearrangement links TRBV11-1 to TRBJ1-1; D may be TRBD1 (5 bases). Germline V CDR1 and CDR2: SGHAT, FQDESV (reference sequence). Between the trimmed V and J ends, which lost 5 bases and 1 base, there was a span of 17 bases. The CDR3 sequence is 16 residues long. The chain's CDR3 is CASSRDKGRQNTEAFF. In DNA, the CDR3 is TGTGCCAGCAGCCGAGACAAGGGACGGCAGAACACTGAAGCTTTCTTT. The full variable domain, rest sourced from reference TRBV11-1 and TRBJ1-1, is EAEVAQSPRYKITEKSQAVAFWCDPISGHATLYWYRQILGQGPELLVQFQDESVVDDSQLPKDRFSAERLKGVDSTLKIQPAELGDSAMYLCASSRDKGRQNTEAFFGQGTRLTVV.

This chain connects TRBV25-1 to TRBJ1-3; D may be TRBD1 (5 bases). Germline V lookup: CDR1 MGHDK, CDR2 SYGVNS. The CDR3 has 18 residues. The V end lost 4 bases, the J end lost 1 base, and 20 bases lay between the germline ends. As DNA, the CDR3 is TGTGCCAGCAGTGCCGGCCTGGGCGGGGACCCTTCTGGAAACACCATATATTTT. Its translation is CASSAGLGGDPSGNTIYF.

J is TRBJ1-6 and V is TRBV3-1 (or the pseudogene TRBV3-2); D is unresolved. CDR1 and CDR2 from the germline V gene are LGHDT and YNNKEL (reference sequence). The CDR3 has 13 amino acids. Trimming took 4 bases from V and 7 from J, leaving 8 bases between them. The CDR3 spells CASSLTGNSPLHF. The CDR3 bases are TGTGCCAGCAGCCTGACCGGGAATTCACCCCTCCACTTT.

This clone was observed once. This chain joins TRBV12-3 or TRBV12-4 and TRBJ1-6; TRBD1 is a possible D gene (6 bases). V shed 5 bases and J shed 6 bases, with 8 bases lying between them. The CDR3 is made up of 13 amino acids. The DNA of the CDR3 is TGTGCCAGCAGTCGGGACATTAATTCACCCCTCCACTTT. As protein: CASSRDINSPLHF.

The chain links TRBV3-1 (or the pseudogene TRBV3-2) to TRBJ2-2; D ambiguous. There are 14 residues in the CDR3. The germline V gene encodes CDR1 LGHDT and CDR2 YNNKEL (reference sequence). Trimming shortened V by 0 bases and J by 4 bases, and 6 bases separated the two germline ends. CDR3 loop: CASSQDPVTGELFF. CDR3 coding DNA: TGTGCCAGCAGCCAAGATCCTGTCACCGGGGAGCTGTTTTTT.

This clone was seen just once. V gene TRBV28 combines with J gene TRBJ2-3; the D gene is possibly TRBD2 (5 bases). CDR1 and CDR2 (germline): MDHEN, SYDVKM. The CDR3 runs 12 residues. V was shortened by 6 bases and J by 7 bases, with 11 bases between the two germline ends. CDR3 DNA sequence: TGTGCCAGCAGACAAGGGAGAAATACGCAGTATTTT. Protein sequence: CASRQGRNTQYF. The complete variable domain, with remaining parts taken from reference TRBV28 and TRBJ2-3, reads DVKVTQSSRYLVKRTGEKVFLECVQDMDHENMFWYRQDPGLGLRLIYFSYDVKMKEKGDIPEGYSVSREKKERFSLILESASTNQTSMYLCASRQGRNTQYFGPGTRLTVL.